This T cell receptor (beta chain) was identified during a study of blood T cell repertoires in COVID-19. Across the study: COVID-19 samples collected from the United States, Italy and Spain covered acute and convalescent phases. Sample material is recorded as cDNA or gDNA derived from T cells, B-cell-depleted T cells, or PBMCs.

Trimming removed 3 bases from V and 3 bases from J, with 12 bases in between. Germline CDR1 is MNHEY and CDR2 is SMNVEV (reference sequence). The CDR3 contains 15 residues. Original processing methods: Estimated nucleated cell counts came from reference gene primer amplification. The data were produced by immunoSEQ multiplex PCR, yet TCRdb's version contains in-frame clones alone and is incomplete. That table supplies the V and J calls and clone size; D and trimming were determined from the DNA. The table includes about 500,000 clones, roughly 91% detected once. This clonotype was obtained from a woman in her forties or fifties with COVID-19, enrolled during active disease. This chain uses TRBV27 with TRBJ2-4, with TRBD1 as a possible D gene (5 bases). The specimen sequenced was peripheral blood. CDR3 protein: CASSLGRDSKNIQYF. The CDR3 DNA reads TGTGCCAGCAGTTTGGGCCGAGACAGCAAAAACATTCAGTACTTC.